One T cell receptor (beta chain) is described in this entry. Antigen: not known. These data come from a study of T cell responses to AZD1222 COVID-19 vaccine. Overall study findings and caveats: Vaccination with two AZD1222 doses was followed by a rise in Spike-specific TCR breadth and depth. Scientists sampled the repertoires only once the peak T cell response had passed. Donors were mostly white British, more females; clonal diversity possibly underestimated.

This CDR3 spans 15 amino acids. V lost 6 bases, J lost 7 bases, and 19 bases lay in between. Germline lookup yields CDR1 MNHEY and CDR2 SVGAGI. Clones were read by immunoSEQ multiplex PCR, and TCRdb kept only the in-frame ones, dropping some. Of over 130,000 clones in the sample, more than 90% were seen once. This TCR derives from an adult in good health. The rearrangement joins TRBV6-5 to TRBJ1-5, with D unclear. Sample: peripheral blood, taken on day 0 of AZD1222 vaccination. CDR3 in amino acids: CASRHTRVVWQPQHF. The CDR3 DNA reads as TGTGCCAGCAGGCATACACGGGTGGTATGGCAGCCCCAGCATTTT.